This TCR beta chain was retrieved from a study of shared clonotypes between healthy human individuals. Study results and limitations: The genetic and exposure-history diversity represented was limited by few donors. The naive CD4 repertoires of several donors were compared, and roughly 5% of clonotypes were shared.

Remarks on this clone: The antigen is undetermined.

Measured with immunoSEQ multiplex PCR; TCRdb has only the in-frame clones, and not every one. This sample has about 320,000 clones, with about nine tenths found just once. The sequence was collected from a man between 18 and 29 years old in good health. Sequenced input: memory CD8+ T cells sorted from blood. Documented subset: CD45RO+ cells pooled with CCR7-negative TemRA cells.

Here the CDR3 DNA reads TGCGCCAGCAGCCAAGGTCCATCCCCCGGGGGACAGGGGTTAATCGGCTACACCTTC. Amino acids: CASSQGPSPGGQGLIGYTF. The chain links TRBV4-1 to TRBJ1-2; 10 bases fit TRBD1. J lost 8 bases, V lost 1 base, and 19 bases had no gene match. Germline V lookup: CDR1 MGHRA, CDR2 YSYEKL. The CDR3 extends over 19 amino acids.